This TCR beta chain came from a study of monozygotic twins with inflammatory bowel disease. Study results and caveats: What may have added variability to patient repertoires is that immunosuppressive treatments differed.

TCRdb re-called the 5' RACE reads; every CDR3 protein appears as one record, without DNA. Its table lists 420,000 or so distinct CDR3 sequences. Comment on this clonotype: No antigen is known for it.

Germline V lookup: CDR1 SGDLS, CDR2 YYNGEE. The CDR3 loop spans 15 amino acids. The V and J genes are TRBV9 and TRBJ2-3; TCRdb's D call of TRBD2 is untestable without DNA. This TCR came from a human donor with ulcerative colitis or Crohn's disease, or a healthy co-twin of an affected twin (not recorded which). Sequences were obtained from blood. CDR3 residues: CASSVDAGRTDTQYF.